Listed here are 17 T cell receptor beta chains from one sample, sequenced in a study of T cell changes during pregnancy in multiple sclerosis. Method: immunoSEQ multiplex PCR; TCRdb's copy keeps in-frame clones and lacks some. Of about 64,000 clones listed, almost 97% are singletons. The sequencing used CD8+ T cells from peripheral blood mononuclear cells, collected after pregnancy. The receptors here all came from a female donor with multiple sclerosis, enrolled in a pregnancy study.

In its sample, this clone was seen once. The chain recombines TRBV27 with TRBJ1-5; a possible D gene is TRBD1 (5 bases). The ends were cut back, 4 bases at V and 4 bases at J, with 11 bases in the middle. The CDR3 runs to 14 residues. The germline V gene encodes CDR1 MNHEY and CDR2 SMNVEV (reference sequence). The chain's CDR3 is CASSSGFGNQPQHF. CDR3 sequence (DNA): TGTGCCAGCAGTTCAGGGTTCGGAAATCAGCCCCAGCATTTT.

The chain is built from TRBV27 and TRBJ2-2, with 12 bases fitting TRBD2. The J segment lost 3 bases and the V segment lost 2 bases, leaving 1 base of the junction unmatched. CDR1 is MNHEY, CDR2 SMNVEV, per germline (reference sequence). The length of the CDR3 is 16 residues. CDR3: CASSLLAGGHTGELFF. In nucleotides, the CDR3 is TGTGCCAGCAGTTTACTAGCGGGAGGGCACACCGGGGAGCTGTTTTTT.

The rearrangement links TRBV4-1 to TRBJ2-7; 10 bases align to TRBD1. Trimming cost V 3 bases and J 4 bases; bases outside gene matches: 6. Germline V gives CDR1 MGHRA, CDR2 YSYEKL. The CDR3 has 15 amino acids. The CDR3 nucleotides are TGCGCCAGCAGCCACCCGGGACAGGGGCTGTACGAGCAGTACTTC. This sequence encodes CASSHPGQGLYEQYF.

This chain links TRBV28 with TRBJ1-4; no definite D call. CDR1 MDHEN and CDR2 SYDVKM come from the germline V gene. Trimming removed 5 bases at V and 8 bases at J, with 18 bases between. The CDR3 has 15 residues. The CDR3 loop is CASSPPKPRGEKLFF. The CDR3 nucleotides are TGTGCCAGCAGTCCCCCAAAACCCCGCGGGGAAAAACTGTTTTTT.

The count of this clone is one. This rearrangement joins TRBV4-1 to TRBJ2-1; 11 nucleotides align to TRBD2. Losses at the gene ends were 4 bases for V and 5 bases for J; bases not matched to a gene: 7. CDR1 is MGHRA and CDR2 is YSYEKL in the germline V gene. CDR3 length: 16 amino acids. The CDR3 here is CASSRLLAGVNNEQFF. DNA of the CDR3: TGCGCCAGCAGCCGCCTACTAGCGGGAGTGAACAATGAGCAGTTCTTC.

This clone occurred a few times. The J gene is TRBJ2-5, the V gene TRBV30, with D possibly matching TRBD1 (6 bases). The CDR3 sequence is 13 residues long. Germline CDR1 reads GTSNPN; CDR2 reads SVGIG (reference sequence). Trimming left V 0 bases short and J 5 bases short, with 10 bases between. The CDR3 protein is CAWSVGGMETQYF. The CDR3 nucleotides are TGTGCCTGGAGTGTAGGGGGAATGGAGACCCAGTACTTC.

Only one count was recorded for this clone. This chain joins TRBV23-1 and TRBJ1-2; weak D call: TRBD1 (6 bases). TRBV23-1 is designated an ORF whose function remains uncertain. Trimming took off 0 bases at V and 4 bases at J, with 9 bases between the two ends. The CDR3 has 14 residues. The CDR3 DNA reads as TGCGCCAGCAGTCAATCCCAGGGGAGCTATGGCTACACCTTC. Translation gives CASSQSQGSYGYTF.

The chain carries TRBV11-3 and TRBJ2-1; 7 bases are a match to TRBD2. J lost 2 bases, V lost 1 base, and 2 bases had no gene match. The CDR3 loop spans 15 amino acids. Germline-derived CDR1 and CDR2 are SGHNT and YENEEA. This CDR3 reads CASSLGAGAYNEQFF. DNA for the CDR3: TGTGCCAGCAGCTTAGGGGCGGGGGCCTACAATGAGCAGTTCTTC.

The chain links TRBV4-3 to TRBJ2-7, with 9 positions matching TRBD1. The CDR3 sequence is 15 residues long. The J segment lost 3 bases and the V segment lost 1 base, leaving 4 bases of the junction unmatched. Germline V gene lookup returns CDR1 LGHNA and CDR2 YSLEER. CDR3 in amino acids: CASSQAQGAGYEQYF. CDR3 sequence (DNA): TGCGCCAGCAGCCAAGCACAGGGGGCAGGCTACGAGCAGTACTTC.

The chain employs TRBV5-1 and TRBJ2-7; tentative D call: TRBD2 (5 bases). Germline CDR1 SGHRS, CDR2 YFSETQ. Trimming removed 1 base at V and 3 bases at J, with 8 bases between. The CDR3 consists of 13 residues. CDR3 loop: CASSLRGFYEQYF. The CDR3 DNA is TGCGCCAGCAGCTTGCGGGGATTCTACGAGCAGTACTTC.

This chain uses TRBV19 with TRBJ2-4; 14 bases fit TRBD2. Germline V gene lookup returns CDR1 LNHDA and CDR2 SQIVND (reference sequence). The CDR3 runs 17 residues. V lost 7 bases and J lost 1; bases outside the gene matches: 6. The DNA for the CDR3 is TGTGCCAGTACTGGGACTAGCGGGAGTAGGGCCAAAAACATTCAGTACTTC. As protein: CASTGTSGSRAKNIQYF.

The chain combines TRBV5-6 with TRBJ2-1, with D maybe TRBD2 (6 bases). The ends were cut back, 5 bases at V and 4 bases at J, with 10 bases in the middle. The germline CDR1 and CDR2 sequences are SGHDT and YYEEEE. This CDR3 contains 13 residues. CDR3 coding DNA: TGTGCCAGCAGGGACTACCTTTACAATGAGCAGTTCTTC. It translates to CASRDYLYNEQFF. Supplemented by reference TRBV5-6 and TRBJ2-1, the full variable domain reads DAGVTQSPTHLIKTRGQQVTLRCSPKSGHDTVSWYQQALGQGPQFIFQYYEEEERQRGNFPDRFSGHQFPNYSSELNVNALLLGDSALYLCASRDYLYNEQFFGPGTRLTVL.

The chain combines TRBV4-3 with TRBJ2-5; 9 nucleotides agree with TRBD1. Matching the DNA end better, TRBJ2-7 makes the J call doubtful. CDR3 length: 14 residues. Germline CDR1 and CDR2: LGHNA and YSLEER. CDR3 nucleotide sequence: TGCGCCAGCAGCCTGGGACAGGGACGCTACGAGCAGTACTTC. Protein sequence: CASSLGQGRYEQYF.

The V gene is TRBV2, the J gene TRBJ2-6, with D maybe TRBD1 (5 bases). V was trimmed by 6 bases and J by 2 bases, leaving 14 bases between them. CDR3 length equals 16 residues. Germline-derived CDR1 and CDR2 are SNHLY and FYNNEI. As DNA, the CDR3 is TGTGCCAGCAGAGATGACCAGGGAACTGGGGCCAACGTCCTGACTTTC. It codes for CASRDDQGTGANVLTF.

The gene calls are TRBV6-6 and TRBJ2-7, with D possibly TRBD1 on 5 matching bases. CDR3 size: 13 residues. Germline CDR1 reads MNHNY; CDR2 reads SVGAGI (reference sequence). Trimming shortened V by 3 bases and J by 8 bases, and 14 bases separated the two germline ends. CDR3 DNA sequence: TGTGCCAGCAGTTATCTCTGGCAGGGCCAGCAGTACTTC. This codes for CASSYLWQGQQYF.

CDR3 residues: CASSFISYEQYF. As DNA, the CDR3 is TGTGCCAGCAGCTTTATATCCTACGAGCAGTACTTC. The chain links TRBV7-8 to TRBJ2-7; D is ambiguous. CDR1 SGHVS and CDR2 FQNEAQ come from the germline V gene. This CDR3 has 12 amino acids. V lost 3 bases, J lost 1 base, and 4 bases lay in between.

This chain links TRBV29-1 with TRBJ1-1; D call uncertain. The CDR3 spans 11 residues. Trimming stripped 4 bases from V and 1 base from J, with 4 bases between. Germline V gene sequence: CDR1 SQVTM, CDR2 ANQGSEA. The DNA of the CDR3 is TGCAGCGTTGGGAGGAACACTGAAGCTTTCTTT. It is translated as CSVGRNTEAFF. Together with reference TRBV29-1 and TRBJ1-1, the CDR3 gives the full variable domain: SAVISQKPSRDICQRGTSLTIQCQVDSQVTMMFWYRQQPGQSLTLIATANQGSEATYESGFVIDKFPISRPNLTFSTLTVSNMSPEDSSIYLCSVGRNTEAFFGQGTRLTVV.